This TCR beta chain was profiled in a study of blood T cells in healthy people across ages. V was cut by 7 bases and J by 3 bases, with 15 bases left in between. The CDR3 has 14 residues. Germline CDR1 and CDR2: SEHNR and FQNEAQ (reference sequence). The authors ran a second PCR of roughly 6 to 12 cycles using a sample-barcoded 5' primer and a J-beta primer mix. Using its own MiXCR run on the 5' RACE reads, TCRdb lists one record per CDR3 protein. The data contain approximately 580,000 distinct CDR3 sequences, about 25% of them seen just once; the ten biggest clones take up approximately 10%. The table lists this clonotype with a count of one. These sequences were also reported in another study, on T cells of mothers and their children.

The V call is TRBV7-9, the J call TRBJ1-1; D is possibly TRBD1 (5 bases). This TCR came from a boy under 18 in good health. The sequencing sample was made of blood. The CDR3 coding sequence is TGTGCCAGCAACCGCCCGGGGCTTGACACTGAAGCTTTCTTT. Its protein is CASNRPGLDTEAFF.